A selection of T cell receptor beta chains follows, all from one sample in a study of early stage breast cancer tumors. Generated by immunoSEQ multiplex PCR, the TCRdb table keeps only in-frame clones and is missing some. The sample has around 10,000 clones; roughly 64% are singletons. Source material: breast tumor tissue. Receptors were obtained from a person between 55 and 69 years old with breast cancer. Both conserved end residues are part of each CDR3. Some rows mark clone size as missing; the rest say once, few, many or name a class of expanded clone.

V gene: TRBV21-1
clone size: medium-sized
CDR3 protein: CASSSRGPQGTGELFF

V gene: TRBV6-6
clone size: NA
CDR3 protein: CASGGTRGHETQYF

V gene: TRBV2
clone size: NA
CDR3 protein: CASRAPYSNQPQHF

V gene: TRBV10-1
clone size: few
CDR3 protein: CATWGGPNNEQFF

V gene: TRBV7-7
clone size: once
CDR3 protein: CASSKDRGTYEQYF

V gene: TRBV14
clone size: NA
CDR3 protein: CASSQEAGGFYEQYF

V gene: TRBV7-6
clone size: NA
CDR3 protein: CASSPGGDRLLYEQYF

V gene: TRBV7-9
clone size: few
CDR3 protein: CASSLGEGLSGTQYF

V gene: TRBV6-4
clone size: NA
CDR3 protein: CASSDSSSGTQYF

V gene: TRBV19
clone size: once
CDR3 protein: CASSYGPPRTEAFF

V gene: TRBV6-4
clone size: NA
CDR3 protein: CASSPGQGADGYTF

V gene: TRBV30
clone size: NA
CDR3 protein: CAWSVRGGVGYTF

V gene: TRBV28
clone size: NA
CDR3 protein: CASTQLARSTGELFF

V gene: TRBV6-6
clone size: few
CDR3 protein: CASSGEGAGGEQYF

V gene: TRBV5-6
clone size: NA
CDR3 protein: CASSLRDRGNSPLHF

V gene: TRBV6-5
clone size: few
CDR3 protein: CASQSGDTGELFF

V gene: TRBV19
clone size: once
CDR3 protein: CASTVLGDSGANVLTF